Reported below is one T cell receptor (beta chain). Its target is not known. The entry originates in a study of CD4 T cells in relation to SARS-CoV-2 and coronaviruses. The overall study: After roughly ten days of antigen culture, PBMC TCR beta CDR3s were sequenced.

Generated by immunoSEQ multiplex PCR, the TCRdb table keeps only in-frame clones and is missing some. This sample has 20,000 to 25,000 clones, with 74% found just once. Unexposed donor CD4+ T cells date from about 2011-2018, before the COVID-19 pandemic. CD4+ T cells were isolated from the cells after roughly 11 days of culture. As cell numbers allowed, unexposed-donor CD4+ T cells faced SARS-CoV-2 S/N and four cold-coronavirus spikes. The sample was CD4+ T cells from PBMCs, cultured in vitro. The sequence came from a human donor in good health.

CDR3 loop: CASRPLAGSSYNEQFF. The CDR3 DNA follows: TGCGCCAGCAGACCACTAGCGGGGAGCTCCTACAATGAGCAGTTCTTC. This chain links TRBV5-1 with TRBJ2-1; 10 positions agree with TRBD2. V trimming: 5 bases; J trimming: 0 bases; junction bases outside the gene matches: 5. Germline V CDR1 and CDR2: SGHRS, YFSETQ. This CDR3 is built from 16 residues.